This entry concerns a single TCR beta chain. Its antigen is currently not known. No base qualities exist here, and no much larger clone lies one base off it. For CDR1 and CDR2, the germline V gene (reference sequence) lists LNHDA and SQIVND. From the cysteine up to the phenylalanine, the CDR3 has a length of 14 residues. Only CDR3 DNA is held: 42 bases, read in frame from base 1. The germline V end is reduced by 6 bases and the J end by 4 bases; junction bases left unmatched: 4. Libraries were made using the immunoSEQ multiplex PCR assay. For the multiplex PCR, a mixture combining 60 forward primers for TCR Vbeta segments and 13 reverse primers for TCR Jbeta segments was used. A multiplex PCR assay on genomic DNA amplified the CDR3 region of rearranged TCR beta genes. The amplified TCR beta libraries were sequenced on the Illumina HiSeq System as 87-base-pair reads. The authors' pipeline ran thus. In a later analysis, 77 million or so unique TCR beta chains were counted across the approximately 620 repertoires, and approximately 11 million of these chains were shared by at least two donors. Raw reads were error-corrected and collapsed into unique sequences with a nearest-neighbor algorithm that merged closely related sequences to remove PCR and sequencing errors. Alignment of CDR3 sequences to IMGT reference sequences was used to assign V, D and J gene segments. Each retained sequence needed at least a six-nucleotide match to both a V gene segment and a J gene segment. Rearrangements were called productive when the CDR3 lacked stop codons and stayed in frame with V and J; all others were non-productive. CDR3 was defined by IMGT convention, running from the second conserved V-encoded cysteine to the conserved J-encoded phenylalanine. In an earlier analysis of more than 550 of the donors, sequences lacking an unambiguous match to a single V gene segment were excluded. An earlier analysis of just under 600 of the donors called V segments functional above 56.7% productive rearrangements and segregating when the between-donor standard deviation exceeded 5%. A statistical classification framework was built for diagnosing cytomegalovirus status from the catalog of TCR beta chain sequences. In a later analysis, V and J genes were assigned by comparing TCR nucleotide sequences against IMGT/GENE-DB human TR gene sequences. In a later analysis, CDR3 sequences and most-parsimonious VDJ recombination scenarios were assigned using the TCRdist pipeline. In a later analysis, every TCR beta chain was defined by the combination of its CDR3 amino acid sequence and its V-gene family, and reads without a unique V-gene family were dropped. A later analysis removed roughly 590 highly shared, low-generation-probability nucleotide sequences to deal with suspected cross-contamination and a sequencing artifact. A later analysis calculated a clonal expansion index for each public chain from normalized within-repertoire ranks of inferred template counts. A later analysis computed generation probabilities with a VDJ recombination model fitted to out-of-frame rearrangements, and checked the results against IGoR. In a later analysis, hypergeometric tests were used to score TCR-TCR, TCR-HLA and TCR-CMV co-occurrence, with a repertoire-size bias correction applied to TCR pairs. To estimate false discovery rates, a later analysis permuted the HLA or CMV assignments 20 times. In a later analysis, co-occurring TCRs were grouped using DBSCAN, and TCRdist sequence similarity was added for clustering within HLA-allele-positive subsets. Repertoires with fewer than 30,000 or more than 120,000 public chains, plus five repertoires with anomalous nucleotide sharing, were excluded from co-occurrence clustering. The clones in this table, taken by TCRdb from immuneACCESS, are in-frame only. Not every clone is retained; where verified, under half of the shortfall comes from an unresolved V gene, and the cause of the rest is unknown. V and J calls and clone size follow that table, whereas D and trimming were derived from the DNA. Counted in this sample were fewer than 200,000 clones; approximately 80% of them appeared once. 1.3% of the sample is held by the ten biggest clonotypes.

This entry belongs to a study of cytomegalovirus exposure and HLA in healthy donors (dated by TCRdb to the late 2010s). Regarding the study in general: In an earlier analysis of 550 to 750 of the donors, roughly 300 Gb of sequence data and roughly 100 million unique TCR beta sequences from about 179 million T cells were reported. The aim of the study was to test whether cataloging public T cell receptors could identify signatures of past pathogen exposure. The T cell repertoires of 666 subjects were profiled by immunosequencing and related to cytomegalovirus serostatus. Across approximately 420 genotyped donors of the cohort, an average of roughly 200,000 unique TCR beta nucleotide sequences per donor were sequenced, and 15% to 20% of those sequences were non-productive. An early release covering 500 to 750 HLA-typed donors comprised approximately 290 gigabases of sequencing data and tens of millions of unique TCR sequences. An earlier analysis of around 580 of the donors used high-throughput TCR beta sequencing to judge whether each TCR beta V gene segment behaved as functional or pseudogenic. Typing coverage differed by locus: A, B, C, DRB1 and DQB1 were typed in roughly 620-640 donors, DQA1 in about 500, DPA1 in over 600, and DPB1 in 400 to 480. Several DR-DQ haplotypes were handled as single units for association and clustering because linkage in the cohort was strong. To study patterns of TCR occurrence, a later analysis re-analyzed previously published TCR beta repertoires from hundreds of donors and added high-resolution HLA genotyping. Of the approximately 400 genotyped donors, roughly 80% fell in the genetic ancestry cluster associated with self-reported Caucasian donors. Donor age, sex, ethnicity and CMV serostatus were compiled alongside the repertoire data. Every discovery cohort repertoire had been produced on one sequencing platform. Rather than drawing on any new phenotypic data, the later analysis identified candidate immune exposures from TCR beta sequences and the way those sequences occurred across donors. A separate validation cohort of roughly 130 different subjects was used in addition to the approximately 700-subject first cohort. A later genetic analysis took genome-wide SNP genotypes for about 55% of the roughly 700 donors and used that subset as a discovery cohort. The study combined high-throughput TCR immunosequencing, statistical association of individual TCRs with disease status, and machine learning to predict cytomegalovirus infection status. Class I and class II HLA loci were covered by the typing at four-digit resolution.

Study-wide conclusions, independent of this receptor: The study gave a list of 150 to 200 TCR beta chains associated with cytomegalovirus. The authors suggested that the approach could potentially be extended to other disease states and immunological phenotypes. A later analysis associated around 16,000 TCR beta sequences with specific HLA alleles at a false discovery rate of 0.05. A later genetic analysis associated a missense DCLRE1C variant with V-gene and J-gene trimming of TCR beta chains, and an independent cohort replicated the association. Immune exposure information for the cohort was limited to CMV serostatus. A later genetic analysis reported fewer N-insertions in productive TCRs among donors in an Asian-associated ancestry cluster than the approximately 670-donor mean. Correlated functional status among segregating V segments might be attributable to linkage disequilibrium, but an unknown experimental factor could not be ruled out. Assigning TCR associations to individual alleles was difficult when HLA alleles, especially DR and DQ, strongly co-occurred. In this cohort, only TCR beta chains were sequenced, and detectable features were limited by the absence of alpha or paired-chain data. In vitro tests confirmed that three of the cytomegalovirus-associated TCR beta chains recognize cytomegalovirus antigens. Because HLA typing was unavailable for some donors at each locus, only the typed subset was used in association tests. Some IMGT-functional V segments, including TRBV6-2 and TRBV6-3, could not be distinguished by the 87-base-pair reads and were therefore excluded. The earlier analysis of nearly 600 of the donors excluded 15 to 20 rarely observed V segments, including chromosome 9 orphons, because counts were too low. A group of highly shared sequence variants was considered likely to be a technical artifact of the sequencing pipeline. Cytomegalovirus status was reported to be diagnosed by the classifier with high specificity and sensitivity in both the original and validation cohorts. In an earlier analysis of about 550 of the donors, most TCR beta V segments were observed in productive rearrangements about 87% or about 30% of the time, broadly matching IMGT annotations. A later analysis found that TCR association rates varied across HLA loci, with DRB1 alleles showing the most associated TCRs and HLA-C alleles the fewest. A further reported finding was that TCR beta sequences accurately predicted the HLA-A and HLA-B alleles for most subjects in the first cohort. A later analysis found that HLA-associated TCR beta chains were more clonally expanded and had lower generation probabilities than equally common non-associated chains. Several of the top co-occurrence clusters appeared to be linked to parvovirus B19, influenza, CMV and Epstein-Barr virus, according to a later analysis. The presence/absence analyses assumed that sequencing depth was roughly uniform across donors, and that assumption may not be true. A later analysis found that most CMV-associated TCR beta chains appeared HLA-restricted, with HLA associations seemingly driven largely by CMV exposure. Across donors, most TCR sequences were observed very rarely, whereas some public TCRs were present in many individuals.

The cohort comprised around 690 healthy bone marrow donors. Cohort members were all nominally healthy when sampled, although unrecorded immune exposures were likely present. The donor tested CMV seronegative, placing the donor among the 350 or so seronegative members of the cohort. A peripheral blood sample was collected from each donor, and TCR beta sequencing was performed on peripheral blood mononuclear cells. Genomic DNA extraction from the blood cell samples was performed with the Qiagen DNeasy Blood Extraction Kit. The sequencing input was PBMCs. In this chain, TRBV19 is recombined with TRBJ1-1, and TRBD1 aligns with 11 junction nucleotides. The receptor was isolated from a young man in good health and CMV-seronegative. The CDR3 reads CASRPGQGVTEAFF. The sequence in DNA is TGTGCCAGTAGACCGGGACAGGGGGTCACTGAAGCTTTCTTT.